This passage covers 27 T cell receptor beta chains from one sample sequenced in a study of T cell repertoires in cytomegalovirus infection. TCRdb recomputed calls from the reads with MiXCR, one row per CDR3 protein. The table includes some 700,000 distinct CDR3 sequences, around 31% detected once. No antigen has been identified for these receptors. The specimen comprised cultured PBMCs, sampled from culture after CMV antigen stimulation. The receptors derive from a human donor in good health (CMV status not recorded). Some clones in this sample may be carry-over from other donors' samples.

This clonotype was observed many times. The chain recombines TRBV7-8 with TRBJ2-3; 11 nucleotides align to TRBD2. Looked up from germline, CDR1 is SGHVS and CDR2 is FQNEAQ. V lost 1 base, J lost 5 bases, and 8 bases stayed unmatched. This CDR3 contains 17 residues. DNA for the CDR3: TGTGCCAGCAGCTTAGTTGTGCTAGCGGGAGGTATAGATACGCAGTATTTT. Translating it yields CASSLVVLAGGIDTQYF.

The chain links TRBV7-6 to TRBJ2-3; 10 bases are a match to TRBD1. After removal of 4 bases from V and 6 bases from J, the junction contained 7 bases not matched to a gene. CDR1 is SGHVS, CDR2 FNYEAQ, per germline. The CDR3 runs to 15 residues. The CDR3 spells CASSSSDRGHDTQYF. CDR3 nucleotide sequence: TGTGCCAGCAGCTCCTCAGACAGGGGGCATGATACGCAGTATTTT.

The gene calls are TRBV18 and TRBJ1-2; D uncertain. This CDR3 is 14 amino acids long. Trimming removed 3 bases from V and 6 bases from J, with 14 bases in between. In germline, CDR1 is KGHSH, CDR2 LQKENI. For the CDR3, the DNA is TGTGCCAGCTCACCGGAAGAAATCTGGGATGGCTACACCTTC. Its protein is CASSPEEIWDGYTF.

The V call is TRBV19, the J call TRBJ2-1, with TRBD2 matching 10 bases. Germline values: CDR1 LNHDA, CDR2 SQIVND (reference sequence). This CDR3 is 16 amino acids long. Unmatched junction bases numbered 11, after V lost 4 bases and J lost 8 bases. In nucleotides, the CDR3 is TGTGCCAGTAGTACTAAAAGCGGGAGGGCCTTCCATGAGCAGTTCTTC. Translation gives CASSTKSGRAFHEQFF.

This clonotype appeared a few times. The chain couples TRBV7-4 to TRBJ2-3, with 12 bases fitting TRBD2. V dropped 4 bases and J dropped 2; count of bases not matched to a gene: 7. CDR3 length: 17 residues. CDR1 is SGHVT, CDR2 SQSDAQ, per germline. The CDR3: CASSSLTSGGFTDTQYF. CDR3 coding DNA: TGTGCCAGCAGCTCCCTAACTAGCGGGGGGTTCACAGATACGCAGTATTTT. The variable domain in full, completed from reference TRBV7-4 and TRBJ2-3, reads GAGVSQSPRYKVAKRGRDVALRCDSISGHVTLYWYRQTLGQGSEVLTYSQSDAQRDKSGRPSGRFSAERPERSVSTLKIQRTEQGDSAVYLCASSSLTSGGFTDTQYFGPGTRLTVL.

This clonotype showed up just a few times. V gene TRBV4-2 combines with J gene TRBJ2-6, with D tentatively TRBD2 (5 bases). Trimming took 0 bases from V and 0 from J, leaving 9 bases between them. This CDR3 contains 17 residues. Germline lookup yields CDR1 LGHNA and CDR2 YNFKEQ. CDR3 residues: CASSQDETSSGANVLTF. The CDR3 coding sequence is TGTGCCAGCAGCCAAGATGAAACTAGCTCTGGGGCCAACGTCCTGACTTTC.

This clonotype occurred many times. One end of the junction varies from germline; a read error may be responsible. The J gene is TRBJ2-7, the V gene TRBV5-1, with D maybe TRBD1 (5 bases). The length of the CDR3 is 13 residues. The germline V gene has CDR1 SGHRS and CDR2 YFSETQ. In DNA form, the CDR3 reads TGTGCCAGCAGCTTAACAGGAGCCTACGAGCAGTACTTC. It translates to CASSLTGAYEQYF.

This clonotype was seen a few times. The chain joins TRBV12-3 or TRBV12-4 to TRBJ2-3; no clear D gene. Trimming cost V 7 bases and J 0 bases, with 8 bases left between them. The CDR3 runs 13 residues. CDR3 DNA: TGTGCCAGCATGCGTGCGAGCACAGATACGCAGTATTTT. Its protein is CASMRASTDTQYF.

In its sample, this clonotype was seen once. This sequence joins TRBV7-6 and TRBJ2-1; maybe TRBD1 (5 bases). V was clipped by 0 bases and J by 9 bases, with 18 bases between them. Germline assignment: CDR1 SGHVS and CDR2 FNYEAQ. The CDR3 spans 16 residues. This CDR3 is CASSLAGAGNVVEQFF. CDR3 DNA sequence: TGTGCCAGCAGCTTAGCTGGGGCAGGGAATGTCGTTGAGCAGTTCTTC.

This clonotype was seen only a few times. This chain uses TRBV23-1 with TRBJ2-2; D ambiguous. TRBV23-1 is classed as an ORF, of uncertain function. The CDR3 contains 13 residues. The V and J ends lost 5 bases and 6 bases respectively, with 10 bases between them. CDR3 DNA: TGCGCCAGCAGTGAAACATCTCCCGGGGAGCTGTTTTTT. Its translation: CASSETSPGELFF.

This clonotype came up a few times. V is TRBV4-1 and J is TRBJ2-7; no reliable D call. CDR3 length equals 14 residues. The V gene lost 1 base and the J gene lost 2 bases, with 9 bases spanning the gap. The germline V gene has CDR1 MGHRA and CDR2 YSYEKL. The CDR3 nucleotides are TGCGCCAGCAGCCAAGGATCAATCGCCTACGAGCAGTACTTC. This gives the protein CASSQGSIAYEQYF.

J is TRBJ2-3 and V is TRBV20-1; 10 positions match TRBD2. CDR3 size: 16 residues. Germline V lookup: CDR1 DFQATT, CDR2 SNEGSKA (reference sequence). V lost 3 bases to trimming and J lost 7 bases; unmatched junction nucleotides: 13. The CDR3 bases are TGCAGTGCTAGCATAGCGGGAGGCAGGCGGATAAATACGCAGTATTTT. It specifies CSASIAGGRRINTQYF.

This clonotype showed up just a few times. This chain connects TRBV30 to TRBJ2-2, with 8 positions matching TRBD2. The V and J ends lost 2 bases and 2 bases, in that order; junction bases with no gene match: 10. The CDR3 consists of 17 residues. Germline values: CDR1 GTSNPN, CDR2 SVGIG (reference sequence). The CDR3, as DNA: TGTGCCTGGAGTATGGCGGGAGGATTTATAAACACCGGGGAGCTGTTTTTT. It specifies CAWSMAGGFINTGELFF.

This clonotype has a count of ten or more. V is TRBV28 and J is TRBJ2-3, with D possibly being TRBD2 (5 bases). V was clipped by 5 bases and J by 4 bases, with 13 bases between them. CDR3 length: 14 residues. From germline, CDR1 is MDHEN and CDR2 SYDVKM. The CDR3: CASSPGLSPDTQYF. The CDR3 coding sequence is TGTGCCAGCAGTCCGGGGTTGAGTCCAGATACGCAGTATTTT.

This chain joins TRBV12-3 or TRBV12-4 and TRBJ2-1, with 7 bases that match TRBD2. The CDR3 is 13 amino acids. V shed 6 bases and J 10 bases; nucleotides not matched to a gene: 9. CDR3 in DNA: TGTGCCAGCAGCCCCACCACTAGCGACGAGCAGTTCTTC. Translated, it gives CASSPTTSDEQFF.

Ten or more counts support this clonotype. The chain has TRBV7-2 and TRBJ2-1; D not resolved. Trimming left V 3 bases short and J 7 bases short, with 10 bases between. Germline-derived CDR1 and CDR2 are SGHTA and FQGNSA. CDR3 size: 13 residues. CDR3 residues: CASSFNIRNEQFF. CDR3 DNA sequence: TGTGCCAGCAGCTTTAACATACGGAATGAGCAGTTCTTC.

The chain uses TRBV20-1 and TRBJ2-5, with TRBD2 matching 7 bases. The V segment lost 1 base and the J segment 2 bases; nucleotides outside the gene matches: 4. Germline CDR1 DFQATT, CDR2 SNEGSKA (reference sequence). The CDR3 is 14 residues long. Here the CDR3 reads CSARVGGTQETQYF. The CDR3 DNA is TGCAGTGCTAGAGTGGGGGGGACTCAAGAGACCCAGTACTTC.

This sequence joins TRBV6-5 and TRBJ2-5, with 9 positions matching TRBD2. The CDR3 covers 16 residues. Germline loops: CDR1 MNHEY, CDR2 SVGAGI. The junction had 4 bases not matched to a gene; V was cut back by 0 bases and J by 2 bases. For the CDR3, the DNA is TGTGCCAGCAGTTACTCGATGGCGGGGGGGCAAGAGACCCAGTACTTC. Protein: CASSYSMAGGQETQYF.

The chain recombines TRBV27 with TRBJ1-4; a weak D match, TRBD1 (5 bases). Trimming removed 8 bases at V and 5 bases at J, with 15 bases between. The germline V gene encodes CDR1 MNHEY and CDR2 SMNVEV (reference sequence). The CDR3 extends over 14 amino acids. For the CDR3, the DNA is TGTGCCAGCGCCATGGGGACGGTGAATGAAAAACTGTTTTTT. It translates to CASAMGTVNEKLFF.

The CDR3 loop is CAISELSSGVDEQFF. The CDR3 DNA is TGTGCCATCAGTGAATTGTCTAGCGGGGTCGATGAGCAGTTCTTC. The chain links TRBV10-3 to TRBJ2-1; 9 bases map to TRBD2. The CDR3 consists of 15 residues. V shed 3 bases and J 8 bases; nucleotides not matched to a gene: 8. Germline V gives CDR1 ENHRY, CDR2 SYGVKD.

The rearrangement uses TRBV6-2 or TRBV6-3 and TRBJ1-5; D gene unclear. There are 12 residues in the CDR3. Trimming removed 6 bases from V and 6 bases from J, with 9 bases in between. Germline V lookup: CDR1 MNHEY, CDR2 SVGEGT. CDR3: CASRNRFQPQHF. CDR3 bases: TGTGCCAGCAGGAACAGATTTCAGCCCCAGCATTTT.

The rearrangement links TRBV19 to TRBJ1-5; D unresolved. There are 15 residues in the CDR3. V lost 0 bases and J 0 bases, leaving 6 bases between the germline ends. The germline gives CDR1 LNHDA, CDR2 SQIVND (reference sequence). The CDR3 spells CASSIDRPSNQPQHF. Here the CDR3 DNA reads TGTGCCAGTAGTATAGATCGACCTAGCAATCAGCCCCAGCATTTT.

This rearrangement joins TRBV28 to TRBJ2-3; D not resolved. V was trimmed by 6 bases and J by 2 bases, leaving 12 bases between them. Germline CDR1 reads MDHEN; CDR2 reads SYDVKM. CDR3 length: 14 amino acids. The CDR3 nucleotides are TGTGCCAGCAGGAAAACAGCATTCACAGATACGCAGTATTTT. Residues: CASRKTAFTDTQYF.

The chain is built from TRBV6-5 and TRBJ1-6, with a possible D match to TRBD1 (6 bases). The CDR3 contains 16 residues. V gave up 6 bases and J gave up 9 bases, with 21 bases separating them. In germline, CDR1 is MNHEY, CDR2 SVGAGI. CDR3 DNA sequence: TGTGCCAGCAGCAGGTGGGGGCCATCCAGGGGTTCACCCCTCCACTTT. Translation: CASSRWGPSRGSPLHF.

In this sample, this clonotype turned up a few times. The chain employs TRBV5-1 and TRBJ2-5, with no clear D. V was trimmed by 1 base and J by 4 bases, leaving 8 bases between them. This CDR3 is built from 13 residues. The germline gives CDR1 SGHRS, CDR2 YFSETQ. CDR3 nucleotide sequence: TGCGCCAGCAGCTTGAGGTGGGCAGAGACCCAGTACTTC. It codes for CASSLRWAETQYF.

This clonotype appeared a few times. J is TRBJ2-1 and V is TRBV20-1; 14 bases agree with TRBD2. The junction had 6 bases not matched to a gene; V was cut back by 4 bases and J by 4 bases. Germline V lookup: CDR1 DFQATT, CDR2 SNEGSKA (reference sequence). CDR3 length: 16 amino acids. The CDR3 nucleotides are TGCAGTGCTACCGGAAGGACTAGCGGGAGGTACAATGAGCAGTTCTTC. Translated: CSATGRTSGRYNEQFF.

This chain joins TRBV5-4 and TRBJ2-3, with 10 bases aligning to TRBD2. V trimming: 5 bases; J trimming: 6 bases; junction bases outside the gene matches: 3. From germline, CDR1 is SGHNT and CDR2 YYREEE (reference sequence). The CDR3 consists of 13 residues. CDR3: CASRETSGDTQYF. The DNA of the CDR3 is TGTGCCAGCAGAGAGACTAGCGGGGATACGCAGTATTTT.